The rows below give T cell receptor beta chains drawn from one sample of a study of beta chain features in type 1 diabetes. Repertoires were generated with immunoSEQ multiplex PCR, while TCRdb's copy carries only in-frame clones and drops some. The sample holds about 320,000 clones, around 15% seen once. Sequenced input: central memory CD4+ T cells from blood. The origin of the receptors is a man aged 25-40 years in good health. CDR3s include the opening cysteine and the closing phenylalanine or tryptophan. Fields, in order: D gene, J gene, clone size, V gene, CDR3 protein, CDR3 DNA. The D gene is left open where the match is weak. Size is omitted from some rows. Given values are once, few, many or a class for expanded clones.

>TRBD1|TRBJ1-5|few|TRBV4-1
CASSSQTGGNQPQHF
TGCGCCAGCAGCTCTCAAACAGGGGGCAATCAGCCCCAGCATTTT
>.|TRBJ2-4|few|TRBV11-3
CASSAQLRVENIQYF
TGTGCCAGCAGCGCACAGCTTCGCGTGGAAAACATTCAGTACTTC
>.|TRBJ2-3|.|TRBV18
CASSPPDSTSNTQYF
TGTGCCAGCTCACCACCGGACTCCACATCCAATACGCAGTATTTT
>.|TRBJ2-3|few|TRBV5-1
CASSGSTDTQYF
TGCGCCAGCAGCGGAAGCACAGATACGCAGTATTTT
>.|TRBJ2-5|.|TRBV20-1
CSARDGIQYF
TGCAGTGCTAGAGACGGAATCCAGTACTTC
>.|TRBJ1-1|few|TRBV5-6
CASSFYGDLNTEAFF
TGTGCCAGCAGCTTTTATGGGGACTTAAACACTGAAGCTTTCTTT
>TRBD2|TRBJ2-5|.|TRBV9
CASNRAGGASVPETQYF
TGTGCCAGCAACCGAGCGGGGGGGGCGTCAGTGCCAGAGACCCAGTACTTC
>.|TRBJ1-2|.|TRBV18
CASSQKRGRSFYGYTF
TGTGCCAGCTCTCAGAAGAGGGGACGGTCCTTCTATGGCTACACCTTC
>TRBD1|TRBJ2-2|.|TRBV5-1
CASSPRTGGSTGELFF
TGCGCCAGCAGCCCACGGACAGGGGGAAGCACCGGGGAGCTGTTTTTT
>.|TRBJ2-2|few|TRBV9
CASSVDPQGRTGELFF
TGTGCCAGCAGCGTAGACCCCCAGGGAAGGACCGGGGAGCTGTTTTTT
>TRBD1|TRBJ1-5|many|TRBV27
CASSQDRIEPQHF
TGTGCCAGCAGTCAGGACAGGATTGAGCCCCAGCATTTT
>.|TRBJ1-2|.|TRBV5-6
CASRVPNYGYTF
TGTGCCAGCAGGGTTCCCAACTATGGCTACACCTTC
>.|TRBJ2-7|.|TRBV7-2
CASSLNFANSYEQYF
TGTGCCAGCAGCTTAAATTTCGCTAACTCCTACGAGCAGTACTTC
>.|TRBJ1-1|.|TRBV11-3
CASSWGTARAEAFF
TGTGCCAGCAGCTGGGGGACCGCCAGGGCTGAAGCTTTCTTT
>.|TRBJ1-4|many|TRBV7-9
CASSTSRGLEKLFF
TGTGCCAGCAGCACATCCAGGGGTCTAGAAAAACTGTTTTTT
>.|TRBJ2-3|.|TRBV29-1
CSVEGRGTSTDTQYF
TGCAGCGTTGAAGGGAGGGGGACGAGCACAGATACGCAGTATTTT
>.|TRBJ2-3|few|TRBV7-2
CASSIRGQSTDTQYF
TGTGCCAGCAGCATCAGGGGCCAGAGCACAGATACGCAGTATTTT
>TRBD2|TRBJ2-1|few|TRBV5-4
CASSSGLAGNEQFF
TGTGCCAGCAGCTCGGGACTAGCGGGCAATGAGCAGTTCTTC
>TRBD1|TRBJ1-2|.|TRBV18
CASSPSGTDNYGYTF
TGTGCCAGCTCACCGTCGGGGACAGACAACTATGGCTACACCTTC
>.|TRBJ2-1|few|TRBV11-1
CASSLSPTYSEQFF
TGTGCCAGCAGCTTATCCCCCACTTATAGTGAGCAGTTCTTC
>.|TRBJ2-3|few|TRBV2
CASIGRGVPPGTDTQYF
TGTGCCAGCATAGGCAGGGGGGTCCCTCCAGGCACAGATACGCAGTATTTT
>.|TRBJ2-5|.|TRBV25-1
CASSEGGQETQYF
TGTGCCAGCAGTGAGGGGGGCCAAGAGACCCAGTACTTC
>TRBD1|TRBJ2-5|.|TRBV11-3
CASSLSGTGEQTQYF
TGTGCCAGCAGCTTAAGCGGGACAGGGGAACAGACCCAGTACTTC
>.|TRBJ1-1|.|TRBV18
CASSRSENTEAFF
TGTGCCAGCTCACGATCGGAGAACACTGAAGCTTTCTTT
>.|TRBJ1-1|.|TRBV6-5
CASSPRDRGNTEAFF
TGTGCCAGCAGTCCCCGGGACCGAGGGAACACTGAAGCTTTCTTT
>TRBD2|TRBJ2-1|.|TRBV7-2
CASSPTSGNYNEQFF
TGTGCCAGCAGTCCGACTAGCGGTAATTACAATGAGCAGTTCTTC
>.|TRBJ2-4|.|TRBV27
CASSLWDEGGRNIQYF
TGTGCCAGCAGTTTATGGGATGAGGGTGGAAGAAACATTCAGTACTTC
>.|TRBJ1-1|.|TRBV6-5
CASSTPAEAFF
TGTGCCAGCAGTACCCCAGCCGAAGCTTTCTTT
>.|TRBJ2-1|.|TRBV9
CASSVKWRGEQFF
TGTGCCAGCAGCGTTAAGTGGCGTGGGGAGCAGTTCTTC
>.|TRBJ2-1|few|TRBV7-2
CASSSPRNEQFF
TGTGCCAGCAGCAGTCCGCGCAATGAGCAGTTCTTC
>TRBD2|TRBJ2-7|.|TRBV15
CATSRDYGGFAYEQYF
TGTGCCACCAGCAGAGATTACGGGGGGTTCGCCTACGAGCAGTACTTC
>.|TRBJ1-2|.|TRBV4-3
CASSQAAAGRDYGYTF
TGCGCCAGCAGCCAAGCGGCGGCCGGGCGGGACTATGGCTACACCTTC
>TRBD2|TRBJ2-3|.|TRBV13
CASSQLAGGVADTQYF
TGTGCCAGCAGCCAATTAGCGGGAGGAGTCGCAGATACGCAGTATTTT
>.|TRBJ1-2|.|TRBV7-8
CASSLGGAGYGYTF
TGTGCCAGCAGCTTAGGGGGCGCAGGCTATGGCTACACCTTC
>.|TRBJ2-4|few|TRBV7-9
CASSPAGGTGLRSKNIQYF
TGTGCCAGCAGCCCCGCGGGGGGGACAGGGTTGAGGTCCAAAAACATTCAGTACTTC
>.|TRBJ2-2|few|TRBV14
CASSQVYTGELFF
TGTGCCAGCAGCCAAGTGTACACCGGGGAGCTGTTTTTT
>.|TRBJ2-7|.|TRBV9
CASSPPGEWVGQYF
TGTGCCAGCAGCCCCCCGGGGGAGTGGGTGGGGCAGTACTTC
>.|TRBJ2-7|.|TRBV5-1
CASSPYGDFSNEQYF
TGCGCCAGCAGCCCCTACGGGGATTTCTCAAACGAGCAGTACTTC
>.|TRBJ2-1|few|TRBV5-4
CASSPDRYNEQFF
TGTGCCAGCAGCCCGGACAGATACAATGAGCAGTTCTTC
>.|TRBJ2-2|.|TRBV30
CAWSVSRGELFF
TGTGCCTGGAGTGTATCAAGGGGGGAGCTGTTTTTT
>.|TRBJ2-2|few|TRBV14
CASSQGLYTGELFF
TGTGCCAGCAGCCAGGGACTTTACACCGGGGAGCTGTTTTTT
>.|TRBJ2-5|few|TRBV2
CASSEASSRETQYF
TGTGCCAGCAGTGAAGCTAGCAGTAGAGAGACCCAGTACTTC
>.|TRBJ1-1|few|TRBV15
CATSTGVRTEAFF
TGTGCCACCAGCACAGGGGTTCGGACTGAAGCTTTCTTT
>.|TRBJ1-5|many|TRBV29-1
CSVGSRAGNQPQHF
TGCAGCGTTGGGTCCAGGGCGGGGAATCAGCCCCAGCATTTT
>.|TRBJ2-1|many|TRBV18
CASSPQRGGQFF
TGTGCCAGCTCACCACAGAGGGGAGGGCAGTTCTTC
>TRBD2|TRBJ2-3|.|TRBV7-8
CASSLFRGRGGRAEGSDTQYF
TGTGCCAGCAGCTTATTTAGGGGGCGAGGCGGGAGGGCCGAGGGTTCAGATACGCAGTATTTT
>.|TRBJ1-5|few|TRBV5-1
CASSALHSNQPQHF
TGCGCCAGCAGCGCCCTTCATAGCAATCAGCCCCAGCATTTT
>.|TRBJ1-2|.|TRBV6-1
CASSAFFGYTF
TGTGCCAGCAGTGCATTTTTCGGCTACACCTTC
>TRBD2|TRBJ2-7|.|TRBV6-5
CASSRGGGEQYF
TGTGCCAGCAGTCGCGGGGGTGGCGAGCAGTACTTC
>.|TRBJ2-3|.|TRBV5-1
CASSLGQRATDTQYF
TGCGCCAGCAGCTTGGGACAGCGGGCTACAGATACGCAGTATTTT
>TRBD1|TRBJ1-3|many|TRBV4-1
CASRTDRDVYF
TGCGCCAGCAGAACGGACAGGGACGTGTATTTT
>.|TRBJ2-5|few|TRBV6-5
CASSQRPQETQYF
TGTGCCAGCAGCCAGCGTCCCCAAGAGACCCAGTACTTC
>TRBD1|TRBJ1-2|few|TRBV4-3
CASSQEHPLGTGKDGRNYGYTF
TGCGCCAGCAGCCAAGAGCATCCTTTGGGGACAGGGAAGGACGGGCGTAACTATGGCTACACCTTC